The 12 T cell receptor beta chains below were found in one sample sequenced in a study of Ad26.COV2.S vaccination and SARS-CoV-2 variants. The method was immunoSEQ multiplex PCR; TCRdb's version includes in-frame clones alone and lacks a portion of them. The repertoire has hundreds of thousands of clones, 85% to 90% of them found once; the top ten carry roughly 5%. Treatment defined: some 20 received Ad26.COV2.S at low or high dose, single or two shots; about five received placebo; per-sample allocation not given. Sampling took place 63 days after the first vaccine or placebo injection. Sequenced material: peripheral blood, taken in a trial of Ad26.COV2.S vaccine versus placebo. These receptors all stem from a person aged 18-65 years who received the Ad26.COV2.S COVID-19 vaccine or a placebo.

The chain joins TRBV6-5 to TRBJ2-7; the D call may be TRBD1 or TRBD2 (7 bases each). This CDR3 comprises 15 residues. V was pared by 0 bases and J by 2 bases, with 11 bases between. Germline CDR1 MNHEY, CDR2 SVGAGI. This chain's CDR3 is CASSYSQGGTYEQYF. CDR3 bases: TGTGCCAGCAGTTACTCTCAGGGGGGGACCTACGAGCAGTACTTC.

The rearrangement links TRBV12-5 to TRBJ2-7; D is unresolved. CDR3 length: 16 residues. The germline CDR1 and CDR2 sequences are LGHNT and FRNRAP. V lost 2 bases to trimming and J lost 1 base, with 15 bases between them. This CDR3 is CASGLITAQMSYEQYF. CDR3 nucleotides: TGTGCTAGTGGTTTGATCACAGCGCAAATGTCCTACGAGCAGTACTTC.

The rearrangement links TRBV4-1 to TRBJ2-3, with D unclear. CDR3 length: 16 residues. Germline CDR1 is MGHRA and CDR2 is YSYEKL. V lost 4 bases and J 3 bases, leaving 17 bases between the germline ends. This chain's CDR3 is CASSRTLYLVTDTQYF. As DNA, the CDR3 is TGCGCCAGCAGCCGAACCCTCTATCTAGTAACAGATACGCAGTATTTT.

V usage is TRBV19 and J usage is TRBJ1-4; TRBD1 agrees at 9 bases. CDR3 size: 15 residues. Unmatched junction bases numbered 9, after V lost 5 bases and J lost 8 bases. Germline V gene data show CDR1 as LNHDA and CDR2 as SQIVND (reference sequence). The CDR3 loop is CASSPRTGVLEKLFF. The CDR3 nucleotides are TGTGCCAGTAGTCCCCGGACAGGGGTTTTGGAAAAACTGTTTTTT.

CDR3 DNA sequence: TGCAGCGTCCAGGACAGTAGAACTGAAGCTTTCTTT. Protein: CSVQDSRTEAFF. V and J are TRBV29-1 and TRBJ1-1; D is possibly TRBD1 (6 bases). Trimming took off 6 bases at V and 5 bases at J, with 13 bases between the two ends. The CDR3 totals 12 residues. In germline, CDR1 is SQVTM, CDR2 ANQGSEA.

The CDR3, as DNA: TGTGCCAGCAGCCGGGACAGGGTGAGCAATTCACCCCTCCACTTT. It specifies CASSRDRVSNSPLHF. The J gene is TRBJ1-6, the V gene TRBV14; TRBD1 agrees at 9 bases. Trimming cost V 4 bases and J 7 bases; bases outside gene matches: 5. CDR3 length: 15 residues. Germline lookup yields CDR1 SGHDN and CDR2 FVKESK.

CDR3 protein: CASSLGEYGYTF. The CDR3 DNA sequence: TGTGCCAGCAGCTTAGGAGAGTATGGCTACACCTTC. The chain recombines TRBV7-9 with TRBJ1-2; D not resolved. Looked up from germline, CDR1 is SEHNR and CDR2 is FQNEAQ (reference sequence). Trimming cost V 1 base and J 5 bases, with 5 bases left between them. CDR3 size: 12 residues. The whole variable domain, remainder taken from reference TRBV7-9 and TRBJ1-2, is DTGVSQNPRHKITKRGQNVTFRCDPISEHNRLYWYRQTLGQGPEFLTYFQNEAQLEKSRLLSDRFSAERPKGSFSTLEIQRTEQGDSAMYLCASSLGEYGYTFGSGTRLTVV.

The rearrangement joins TRBV18 to TRBJ2-3; D unclear. Germline V gene sequence: CDR1 KGHSH, CDR2 LQKENI. This CDR3 contains 14 residues. Trimming cost V 3 bases and J 3 bases, with 10 bases left between them. The CDR3 sequence is CASSPVPKTDTQYF. As DNA, the CDR3 is TGTGCCAGCTCACCCGTCCCAAAGACAGATACGCAGTATTTT.

The genes are TRBV28 and TRBJ2-7, with TRBD1 matching 12 bases. The CDR3 has 13 amino acids. Trimming at V came to 6 bases and at J to 6 bases, leaving 3 bases not matched to a gene. CDR1 and CDR2 from the germline V gene are MDHEN and SYDVKM. The CDR3 coding sequence is TGTGCCAGCAGCGGGACAGGGGGCTCCGAGCAGTACTTC. This translates into CASSGTGGSEQYF.

The genes are TRBV11-2 and TRBJ1-5, with no clear D. This CDR3 contains 14 residues. Germline V gives CDR1 SGHAT, CDR2 FQNNGV. The V end lost 3 bases, the J end lost 5 bases, and 11 bases lay between the germline ends. The CDR3, as DNA: TGTGCCAGCAGCTTGGGAGGTGAACATCAGCCCCAGCATTTT. Encoded protein: CASSLGGEHQPQHF.

The genes are TRBV7-9 and TRBJ2-1, with D possibly being TRBD2 (6 bases). Germline V CDR1 and CDR2: SEHNR, FQNEAQ (reference sequence). The CDR3 spans 15 residues. Trimming stripped 4 bases from V and 4 bases from J, with 14 bases between. The CDR3 reads CASSSAGLLYNEQFF. CDR3 bases: TGTGCCAGCAGCTCCGCCGGACTACTGTACAATGAGCAGTTCTTC. The entire variable domain, with the rest obtained from reference TRBV7-9 and TRBJ2-1, is as follows: DTGVSQNPRHKITKRGQNVTFRCDPISEHNRLYWYRQTLGQGPEFLTYFQNEAQLEKSRLLSDRFSAERPKGSFSTLEIQRTEQGDSAMYLCASSSAGLLYNEQFFGPGTRLTVL.

The rearrangement joins TRBV20-1 to TRBJ1-1; D remains ambiguous. The germline CDR1 and CDR2 sequences are DFQATT and SNEGSKA (reference sequence). Trimming pared 6 bases from V and 3 bases from J, leaving 5 bases between. This CDR3 is built from 10 residues. DNA for the CDR3: TGCAGTGCGGAGGACACTGAAGCTTTCTTT. It encodes CSAEDTEAFF.